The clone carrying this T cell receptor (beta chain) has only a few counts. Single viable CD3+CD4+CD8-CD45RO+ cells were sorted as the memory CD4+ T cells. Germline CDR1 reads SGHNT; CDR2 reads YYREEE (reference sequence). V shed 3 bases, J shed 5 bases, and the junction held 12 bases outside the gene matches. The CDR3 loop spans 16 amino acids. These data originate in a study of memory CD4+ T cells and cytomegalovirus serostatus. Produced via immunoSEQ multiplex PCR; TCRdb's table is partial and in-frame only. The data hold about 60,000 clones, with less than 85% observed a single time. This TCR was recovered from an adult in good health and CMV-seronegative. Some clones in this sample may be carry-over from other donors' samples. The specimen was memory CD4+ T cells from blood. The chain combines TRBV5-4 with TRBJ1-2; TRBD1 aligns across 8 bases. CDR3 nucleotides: TGTGCCAGCAGCTCTGGGACAGGCCGAGACGGTTATGGCTACACCTTC. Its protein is CASSSGTGRDGYGYTF.